The 5 T cell receptor beta chains reported below all come from one sample, sequenced in a study of T cells in Graves' hyperthyroidism and ophthalmopathy. There were TCR beta CDR3 regions amplified from RNA transcripts. First-round RT-PCR with HTBI primers amplified the TCR CDR3 region. MiXCR, run by TCRdb on the multiplex PCR reads, gives a single entry per CDR3 protein. The table records some 300,000 distinct CDR3 sequences, roughly 18% of them present only once. Material: blood. The receptor set was obtained from a man aged 45-65 years with Graves' ophthalmopathy.

The chain links TRBV12-3 or TRBV12-4 to TRBJ1-5, with 7 bases matching TRBD1. The CDR3 is made up of 14 amino acids. Germline trimming cut 6 bases from V and 7 bases from J; bases unmatched to any gene: 9. The CDR3, as DNA: TGTGCCAGCAGCCGACAGGGAAGAGAGCAGCCCCAGCATTTT. This translates into CASSRQGREQPQHF.

The gene calls are TRBV28 and TRBJ2-3; 11 bases agree with TRBD2. CDR3 length: 16 residues. CDR1 is MDHEN, CDR2 SYDVKM, per germline. Trimming cost V 2 bases and J 8 bases; bases outside gene matches: 9. CDR3 DNA: TGTGCCAGCAGTTTAAGTAGCGGGAGGGCCCAGGGTACGCAGTATTTT. The encoded protein is CASSLSSGRAQGTQYF.

This clonotype has only a few counts. The chain joins TRBV5-1 to TRBJ2-7, with 10 bases lining up with TRBD2. V trimming: 6 bases; J trimming: 4 bases; junction bases outside the gene matches: 10. The CDR3 is made up of 15 amino acids. Germline V gene lookup returns CDR1 SGHRS and CDR2 YFSETQ. The CDR3 DNA follows: TGCGCCAGCAATACGGCGTCTAGCGGGAGTTACGAGCAGTACTTC. Its translation is CASNTASSGSYEQYF. Using reference TRBV5-1 and TRBJ2-7 for the parts outside the CDR3, the full variable domain is KAGVTQTPRYLIKTRGQQVTLSCSPISGHRSVSWYQQTPGQGLQFLFEYFSETQRNKGNFPGRFSGRQFSNSRSEMNVSTLELGDSALYLCASNTASSGSYEQYFGPGTRLTVT.

This clonotype has a count of ten or more. This chain links TRBV18 with TRBJ2-1; 8 bases line up with TRBD2. The CDR3 is 14 amino acids. V lost 6 bases to trimming and J lost 5 bases; unmatched junction nucleotides: 6. Germline V CDR1 and CDR2: KGHSH, LQKENI. The CDR3, as DNA: TGTGCCAGCTCCAGTAGCGGGATCAACAATGAGCAGTTCTTC. Amino acid sequence: CASSSSGINNEQFF. The variable domain in full, with the rest retrieved from reference TRBV18 and TRBJ2-1, is NAGVMQNPRHLVRRRGQEARLRCSPMKGHSHVYWYRQLPEEGLKFMVYLQKENIIDESGMPKERFSAEFPKEGPSILRIQQVVRGDSAAYFCASSSSGINNEQFFGPGTRLTVL.

V is TRBV20-1 and J is TRBJ1-4; D unclear. Germline assignment: CDR1 DFQATT and CDR2 SNEGSKA (reference sequence). CDR3 length: 14 amino acids. V gave up 0 bases and J gave up 4 bases, with 9 bases separating them. CDR3 region: CSARDGGRNEKLFF. CDR3 in DNA: TGCAGTGCTAGAGATGGCGGCCGTAATGAAAAACTGTTTTTT.